This T cell receptor beta chain was sequenced in a study of T cell responses to AZD1222 COVID-19 vaccine. Clones were read by immunoSEQ multiplex PCR, and TCRdb kept only the in-frame ones, dropping some. The profile covers around 78,000 clones, with 88% appearing a single time and approximately 5.4% taken by the ten largest. CDR3 size: 14 residues. V lost 4 bases, J lost 10 bases, and 6 bases stayed unmatched. The germline V gene has CDR1 SGHDT and CDR2 YYEEEE. Note on this clone: The antigen remains undetermined.

Findings of the study overall: Clonal diversity was possibly underestimated, and white British individuals and females predominated among donors. Two doses of AZD1222 preceded a rise in Spike-specific TCR breadth and depth. Sampling that yielded the repertoires occurred only after the peak T cell response.

This sequence was found in an adult in good health. The specimen comprised peripheral blood, sampled on day 0 of MenACWY control vaccination. The chain carries TRBV5-6 and TRBJ1-6; TRBD1 matches 9 bases. The CDR3 nucleotides are TGTGCCAGCAGCCCCGGACAGGGGAACTCACCCCTCCACTTT. This codes for CASSPGQGNSPLHF.